The clone carrying this TCR beta chain showed up just a few times. The antigen remains unidentified. This entry belongs to a study of beta chain features in type 1 diabetes. Expressed TCRB transcripts were sequenced, since all the RNA that had been isolated was reverse transcribed. TCRdb's table, derived via immunoSEQ multiplex PCR, lists solely in-frame clones and lacks some. The table has 600,000 to 700,000 clones, around 15% seen once. Germline CDR1 and CDR2: GTSNPN and SVGIG (reference sequence). The CDR3 loop spans 12 amino acids. The J segment lost 5 bases and the V segment lost 5 bases, leaving 3 bases of the junction unmatched. The purity of all sorted populations exceeded 98%. Study observations and caveats: Among all four CD4+ subsets, Type 1 diabetes patients had TCRB CDR3s that were moderately but significantly shorter.

This chain joins TRBV30 and TRBJ1-5; the match to TRBD1 covers 7 bases. The TCR comes from a man aged 18 to 29 with type 1 diabetes. The material sequenced was naive CD4+ T cells from blood. This chain's CDR3 is CAWGTVDQPQHF. The CDR3 DNA reads TGTGCCTGGGGGACAGTGGATCAGCCCCAGCATTTT.